Each of the 11 T cell receptor beta chains below was sequenced from the same sample in a study of shared clonotypes between healthy human individuals. Only in-frame clones appear in the TCRdb table, and some are missing; sequencing was by immunoSEQ multiplex PCR. The repertoire includes 850,000 to 1,100,000 clones, approximately 80% of them detected once, and 0.7% to 0.95% sits in the top ten. The sequencing sample was made of memory CD4+ T cells from PBMCs. The subset is: CD45RA-negative fraction. These receptor sequences come from a man younger than 30 in good health. Some clones in this sample may be carry-over from other donors' samples.

V usage is TRBV2 and J usage is TRBJ1-1; 7 bases align to TRBD1. This CDR3 has 14 residues. Germline V lookup: CDR1 SNHLY, CDR2 FYNNEI. Unmatched junction bases numbered 3, after V lost 4 bases and J lost 1 base. CDR3 protein: CASSGQGGNTEAFF. The CDR3 nucleotides read TGTGCCAGCAGTGGACAGGGTGGGAACACTGAAGCTTTCTTT.

This rearrangement joins TRBV5-1 to TRBJ1-1; 8 bases agree with TRBD1. This CDR3 has 15 residues. The germline V gene has CDR1 SGHRS and CDR2 YFSETQ. Trimming took 4 bases from V and 4 from J; bases not matched to a gene: 9. CDR3 sequence reads: CASSTRQGRGTEAFF. CDR3 bases: TGCGCCAGCAGCACCCGACAGGGGCGGGGCACTGAAGCTTTCTTT.

V is TRBV5-1 and J is TRBJ2-7, with D possibly matching TRBD1 (6 bases). Between the trimmed V and J ends, which lost 4 bases and 3 bases, there was a span of 14 bases. Germline V gives CDR1 SGHRS, CDR2 YFSETQ. The CDR3 extends over 14 amino acids. For the CDR3, the DNA is TGCGCCAGCAGCGTCACAGGGTTGGTCTACGAGCAGTACTTC. This translates into CASSVTGLVYEQYF. Supplemented by reference TRBV5-1 and TRBJ2-7, the full variable domain reads KAGVTQTPRYLIKTRGQQVTLSCSPISGHRSVSWYQQTPGQGLQFLFEYFSETQRNKGNFPGRFSGRQFSNSRSEMNVSTLELGDSALYLCASSVTGLVYEQYFGPGTRLTVT.

This clone was counted only a few times. At one end the junction does not follow the germline gene, possibly because of a read error. The J gene is TRBJ2-5, the V gene TRBV7-7; TRBD2 aligns across 8 bases. Germline loops: CDR1 SSHAT, CDR2 FNYEAQ (reference sequence). This CDR3 comprises 16 residues. CDR3 sequence (DNA): TGTGCTAGCAGCCACCCGACTAGCGCCTTAGAGGCGGCCCAGTACTTC. Its protein is CASSHPTSALEAAQYF.

This chain uses TRBV7-9 with TRBJ2-1; D could derive from TRBD1 or TRBD2 (5 bases each). This CDR3 has 12 residues. V was shortened by 4 bases and J by 10 bases, with 11 bases between the two germline ends. Per the germline V gene, CDR1 is SEHNR and CDR2 is FQNEAQ (reference sequence). This CDR3 is CASSSPGPEQFF. The CDR3 bases are TGTGCCAGCAGCTCCCCGGGGCCGGAGCAGTTCTTC.

This clone was seen a handful of times. This chain connects TRBV11-3 to TRBJ2-2; D unresolved. CDR3 length: 13 amino acids. Germline CDR1 is SGHNT and CDR2 is YENEEA. V was shortened by 0 bases and J by 9 bases, with 8 bases between the two germline ends. The CDR3 DNA sequence: TGTGCCAGCAGCTTAGACGGAGTCAGGGAGCTGTTTTTT. Residues: CASSLDGVRELFF.

Details on this clone: The sample holds other DNA sequences that translate to the same CDR3. This sequence joins TRBV11-2 and TRBJ2-7; D is possibly TRBD1 or TRBD2 (5 bases each). Germline-derived CDR1 and CDR2 are SGHAT and FQNNGV. With 1 base removed from V and 2 bases from J, the gap between germline ends came to 9 bases. The CDR3 totals 14 residues. The CDR3 sequence: CASSLGRGPYEQYF. CDR3 nucleotides: TGTGCCAGCAGCTTAGGTCGGGGCCCCTACGAGCAGTACTTC.

The rearrangement joins TRBV6-5 to TRBJ2-5, with D perhaps TRBD2 (6 bases). V was shortened by 5 bases and J by 1 base, with 8 bases between the two germline ends. Per germline, CDR1 MNHEY and CDR2 SVGAGI. This CDR3 is built from 13 residues. The CDR3 protein is CASSRTIQETQYF. The CDR3 coding sequence is TGTGCCAGCAGTAGGACTATCCAAGAGACCCAGTACTTC.

This rearrangement joins TRBV29-1 to TRBJ2-7; D assignment may be TRBD1 or TRBD2 (6 bases each). Germline loops: CDR1 SQVTM, CDR2 ANQGSEA. The CDR3 spans 14 residues. V was trimmed by 7 bases and J by 5 bases, leaving 21 bases between them. The chain's CDR3 is CSAAYRGRQNEQYF. DNA for the CDR3: TGCAGCGCTGCTTACCGGGGGCGCCAAAACGAGCAGTACTTC.

This clone was counted only a few times. V is TRBV6-1 and J is TRBJ2-6, with D possibly TRBD1 on 5 matching bases. From germline, CDR1 is MNHNS and CDR2 SASEGT. The CDR3 runs 19 residues. Trimming removed 1 base from V and 0 bases from J, with 16 bases in between. The CDR3 DNA reads as TGTGCCAGCAGTGAAGGTACAGGATACCACCGCTCTGGGGCCAACGTCCTGACTTTC. This gives the protein CASSEGTGYHRSGANVLTF.

CDR3 residues: CSESTGTRGDEQFF. CDR3 DNA sequence: TGCAGCGAATCAACCGGGACCCGCGGGGATGAGCAGTTCTTC. The chain has TRBV29-1 and TRBJ2-1, with D maybe TRBD2 (6 bases). The CDR3 contains 14 residues. V was trimmed by 7 bases and J by 8 bases, leaving 21 bases between them. The germline V gene has CDR1 SQVTM and CDR2 ANQGSEA.